This TCR beta chain was found in a study of regulatory T cells in long-lasting Graves disease. Time point denoted: newly diagnosed GD, antithyroid drugs for less than 3 months. From RNA extracted from PBMCs, the TCR library was made. In regard to this clonotype: Its antigen is not known. A clone one base away is much larger, so this may be a read error.

Arm-PCR of CDR3 regions and iRepertoire HTBI primers were used to build TCR beta libraries. TCRdb itself ran the multiplex PCR reads through MiXCR, one entry per CDR3 protein. This sample has about 560,000 distinct CDR3 sequences, with roughly 16% found just once. Per germline, CDR1 SGHRS and CDR2 YFSETQ. The CDR3 is 21 residues long. V was pared by 0 bases and J by 2 bases, with 14 bases of the junction left unmatched. The study, taken as a whole, reports: Persistent disease favored TRBV28, TRBJ1-2 and TRBJ2-5.

These sequences were also reported in another study, on T cells in Graves' hyperthyroidism and ophthalmopathy.

This receptor was identified in a man younger than 30 with Graves disease. Sample: peripheral blood mononuclear cells (PBMCs), taken at new diagnosis, from a patient treated with antithyroid drugs. The chain has TRBV5-1 and TRBJ2-3, with TRBD2 matching 14 bases. The CDR3 region has the DNA TGCGCCAGCAGCTTGGGACTAGCGGGAGGGCCTAATGCACCGACCACAGATACGCAGTATTTT. Amino acids: CASSLGLAGGPNAPTTDTQYF.